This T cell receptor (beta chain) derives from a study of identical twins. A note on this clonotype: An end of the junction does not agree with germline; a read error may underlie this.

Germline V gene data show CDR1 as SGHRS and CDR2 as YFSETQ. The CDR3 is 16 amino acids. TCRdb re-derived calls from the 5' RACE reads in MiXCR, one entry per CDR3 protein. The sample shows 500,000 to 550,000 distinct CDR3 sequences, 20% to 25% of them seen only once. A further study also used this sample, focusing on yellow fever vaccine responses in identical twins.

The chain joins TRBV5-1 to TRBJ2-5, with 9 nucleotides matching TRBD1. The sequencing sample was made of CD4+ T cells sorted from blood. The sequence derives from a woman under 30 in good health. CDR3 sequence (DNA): TGCGCCAGCAGCTTGGGACCGGGACAGGGTCAAGCGACCCAGTACTTC. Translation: CASSLGPGQGQATQYF.